Described below is a single T cell receptor (beta chain) sequence and its context. The cohort excluded patients with autoimmune disease history or systemic immunosuppression. The V and J ends lost 4 bases and 1 base respectively, with 13 bases between them. The CDR3 loop spans 15 amino acids. Germline assignment: CDR1 LGHNA and CDR2 YNFKEQ. The source of the sample is a study of OX40 agonist ivuxolimab in advanced cancers. About the research overall: With a range of roughly 20 to 80, age averaged 60 years, and about 83% were male. Over 30% of patients had received prior checkpoint inhibitor therapy.

The repertoire was sequenced with immunoSEQ multiplex PCR; TCRdb's copy has only in-frame clones and lacks some. The table records 15,000 to 20,000 clones, roughly 80% of them present only once. Here the sequenced sample was CD4+ or CD8+ T cells sorted from blood, taken in a trial of the OX40 agonist ivuxolimab. This rearrangement joins TRBV4-2 to TRBJ1-1; D possibly corresponds to TRBD1 (5 bases). The source is an adult with an advanced solid tumor such as melanoma, head and neck, liver or kidney cancer. CDR3 sequence reads: CASSRPQGTNTEAFF. CDR3 nucleotides: TGTGCCAGCAGCCGCCCCCAGGGCACGAACACTGAAGCTTTCTTT.